What follows are 29 T cell receptor beta chains derived from one specimen sequenced in a study of blood T cell repertoires in COVID-19. TCRdb's table, derived via immunoSEQ multiplex PCR, lists solely in-frame clones and lacks some. The repertoire holds tens of thousands of clones, with 80% to 85% as singletons. The sample consisted of peripheral blood. All receptors derive from a human donor in a cohort sampled during active COVID-19.

This rearrangement joins TRBV11-1 to TRBJ2-7, with a possible D match to TRBD2 (5 bases). The CDR3 totals 14 residues. The germline CDR1 and CDR2 sequences are SGHAT and FQDESV (reference sequence). V shed 5 bases and J shed 11 bases, with 22 bases lying between them. The CDR3 protein is CASSPDAARGEKYF. For the CDR3, the DNA is TGTGCCAGCAGCCCCGATGCCGCCCGGGGAGAAAAGTACTTC.

The chain combines TRBV6-5 with TRBJ2-1; 7 nucleotides agree with TRBD2. The CDR3 consists of 13 residues. Germline V gene data show CDR1 as MNHEY and CDR2 as SVGAGI. Losses at the gene ends were 6 bases for V and 7 bases for J; bases not matched to a gene: 6. The CDR3 spells CASRTTSRNEQFF. In DNA form, the CDR3 reads TGTGCCAGCAGGACGACTAGCAGGAATGAGCAGTTCTTC.

On this clone itself: The identical CDR3 is also encoded by other nucleotide sequences in the sample. The rearrangement uses TRBV11-2 and TRBJ1-6, with D possibly matching TRBD1 (6 bases). Trimming cost V 5 bases and J 7 bases, with 12 bases left between them. The CDR3 covers 14 residues. The germline V gene has CDR1 SGHAT and CDR2 FQNNGV. The CDR3 protein is CASSLGQFNSPLHF. The CDR3 nucleotides read TGTGCCAGCAGCCTCGGACAGTTCAATTCACCCCTCCACTTT.

This clone is medium-sized (0.01 to 0.1%) by share. J is TRBJ1-5 and V is TRBV19; a weak D match, TRBD1 (5 bases). Germline loops: CDR1 LNHDA, CDR2 SQIVND (reference sequence). The CDR3 is made up of 13 amino acids. V was shortened by 3 bases and J by 3 bases, with 6 bases between the two germline ends. CDR3 sequence: CASSIRANQPQHF. As DNA, the CDR3 is TGTGCCAGTAGTATCAGGGCCAATCAGCCCCAGCATTTT.

The chain links TRBV15 to TRBJ1-5, with 9 bases identical to TRBD1. The CDR3 is 15 amino acids. Germline V CDR1 and CDR2: LNHNV, YYDKDF (reference sequence). V was clipped by 0 bases and J by 7 bases; unmatched bases: 4. Here the CDR3 DNA reads TGTGCCACCAGCAGAGATGCGACAGGGGGGCAGCCCCAGCATTTT. This translates into CATSRDATGGQPQHF.

V usage is TRBV5-6 and J usage is TRBJ2-3; 8 bases match TRBD1. Trimming took 0 bases from V and 1 from J; bases not matched to a gene: 4. Germline V gives CDR1 SGHDT, CDR2 YYEEEE. The CDR3 totals 16 residues. As DNA, the CDR3 is TGTGCCAGCAGCTTGGCCAGGGGGCTTGGCACAGATACGCAGTATTTT. Its translation: CASSLARGLGTDTQYF.

The CDR3 region is CASSEASGGVETQYF. In DNA, the CDR3 is TGTGCCAGCAGTGAAGCGAGCGGGGGGGTTGAGACCCAGTACTTC. The chain combines TRBV6-1 with TRBJ2-5; 10 bases align to TRBD2. The CDR3 loop spans 15 amino acids. Germline trimming cut 0 bases from V and 5 bases from J; bases unmatched to any gene: 3. From germline, CDR1 is MNHNS and CDR2 SASEGT.

This chain connects TRBV6-5 to TRBJ2-4, with 9 positions matching TRBD1. The CDR3 runs to 16 residues. V shed 0 bases, J shed 3 bases, and the junction held 3 bases outside the gene matches. Per the germline V gene, CDR1 is MNHEY and CDR2 is SVGAGI. CDR3 coding DNA: TGTGCCAGCAGTTACTCCCGACAGGGGGTCAAAAACATTCAGTACTTC. Encoded protein: CASSYSRQGVKNIQYF.

V is TRBV7-8 and J is TRBJ1-5, with TRBD1 as a possible D gene (6 bases). CDR1 is SGHVS, CDR2 FQNEAQ, per germline. Trimming removed 5 bases from V and 1 base from J, with 12 bases in between. The CDR3 extends over 15 amino acids. The CDR3 DNA reads TGTGCCAGCAGCGAACAGGGCTTAAGCAATCAGCCCCAGCATTTT. The encoded protein is CASSEQGLSNQPQHF.

This chain joins TRBV7-9 and TRBJ2-7; 7 positions agree with TRBD1. The CDR3 contains 12 residues. V was clipped by 5 bases and J by 6 bases; unmatched bases: 4. Germline V gene lookup returns CDR1 SEHNR and CDR2 FQNEAQ (reference sequence). CDR3 protein: CASSLGGSEQYF. The CDR3 coding sequence is TGTGCCAGCAGCCTAGGGGGCTCCGAGCAGTACTTC.

The chain joins TRBV10-3 to TRBJ2-1; 15 bases map to TRBD2. The germline gives CDR1 ENHRY, CDR2 SYGVKD. The CDR3 contains 16 residues. The V gene end was trimmed by 10 bases and the J gene end by 5 bases; junction bases not matched to a gene: 9. CDR3 sequence: CATRRTSGGDHNEQFF. For the CDR3, the DNA is TGTGCCACCCGTAGGACTAGCGGGGGGGACCACAATGAGCAGTTCTTC.

The chain has TRBV27 and TRBJ2-1; tentatively, D is TRBD2 (7 bases). V dropped 2 bases and J dropped 4 bases, with 12 bases sitting between them. The CDR3 sequence is 15 residues long. Germline V gene data show CDR1 as MNHEY and CDR2 as SMNVEV (reference sequence). The CDR3, as DNA: TGTGCCAGCAGTTTAGGGGGGGGGCTTTACAATGAGCAGTTCTTC. This sequence encodes CASSLGGGLYNEQFF.

The J gene is TRBJ2-6, the V gene TRBV15, with 8 bases aligning to TRBD1. Germline lookup yields CDR1 LNHNV and CDR2 YYDKDF (reference sequence). The junction had 5 bases not matched to a gene; V was cut back by 4 bases and J by 0 bases. The CDR3 is 17 amino acids. The CDR3 protein is CATSNQGAGSGANVLTF. CDR3 sequence (DNA): TGTGCCACCAGCAATCAGGGGGCAGGCTCTGGGGCCAACGTCCTGACTTTC. Complete variable domain (other parts from reference TRBV15 and TRBJ2-6): DAMVIQNPRYQVTQFGKPVTLSCSQTLNHNVMYWYQQKSSQAPKLLFHYYDKDFNNEADTPDNFQSRRPNTSFCFLDIRSPGLGDTAMYLCATSNQGAGSGANVLTFGAGSRLTVL.

This clone turned up a few times. The chain combines TRBV4-2 with TRBJ1-2; TRBD1 matches 10 bases. The V gene end was trimmed by 0 bases and the J gene end by 7 bases; junction bases not matched to a gene: 8. The CDR3 is made up of 16 amino acids. The germline gives CDR1 LGHNA, CDR2 YNFKEQ. The CDR3 region is CASSQDRDRGLGGYTF. CDR3 in DNA: TGTGCCAGCAGCCAAGATCGAGACAGGGGGCTCGGTGGCTACACCTTC.

Here the CDR3 DNA reads TGTGCCAGCTCACCACCTGCTAGGTGGAACACTGAAGCTTTCTTT. It is translated as CASSPPARWNTEAFF. V gene TRBV18 combines with J gene TRBJ1-1; no firm D call. Germline V gives CDR1 KGHSH, CDR2 LQKENI. This CDR3 spans 15 amino acids. V lost 0 bases and J lost 1, with 9 bases in between.

The J gene is TRBJ2-2, the V gene TRBV27, with TRBD2 matching 10 bases. Germline lookup yields CDR1 MNHEY and CDR2 SMNVEV (reference sequence). The length of the CDR3 is 16 residues. Trimming at V came to 5 bases and at J to 5 bases, leaving 8 bases not matched to a gene. This CDR3 reads CASSPSGGRRTGELFF. The CDR3 DNA reads TGTGCCAGCAGTCCTAGCGGGGGTCGGCGGACCGGGGAGCTGTTTTTT.

This clone was counted a single time. The J gene is TRBJ2-7, the V gene TRBV7-2; 9 nucleotides match TRBD1. This CDR3 has 14 residues. CDR1 is SGHTA, CDR2 FQGNSA, per germline. The V and J ends lost 2 bases and 4 bases, in that order; junction bases with no gene match: 3. The DNA of the CDR3 is TGTGCCAGCAGCTTAACAGGGGGCAGATACGAGCAGTACTTC. Translated: CASSLTGGRYEQYF.

The chain combines TRBV6-5 with TRBJ2-7; D gene unclear. The CDR3 totals 13 residues. Trimming shortened V by 3 bases and J by 7 bases, and 13 bases separated the two germline ends. Germline V gene sequence: CDR1 MNHEY, CDR2 SVGAGI. The CDR3 protein is CASSYGPLDEQYF. CDR3 bases: TGTGCCAGCAGTTATGGTCCTTTAGATGAGCAGTACTTC.

This chain connects TRBV28 to TRBJ1-5, with 8 bases fitting TRBD1. The V gene's germline CDR1 is MDHEN and CDR2 SYDVKM. The length of the CDR3 is 15 residues. After removal of 4 bases from V and 2 bases from J, the junction contained 4 bases not matched to a gene. CDR3 DNA sequence: TGTGCCAGCAGTTCTCAGGGGGCCGGCAATCAGCCCCAGCATTTT. As protein: CASSSQGAGNQPQHF.

V is TRBV10-2 and J is TRBJ1-5, with 9 nucleotides matching TRBD1. V lost 8 bases and J lost 4; bases outside the gene matches: 6. Germline lookup yields CDR1 WSHSY and CDR2 SAAADI. This CDR3 is built from 14 residues. CDR3 DNA: TGCGCCAGCCGGGACAGGGCATTAAATCAGCCCCAGCATTTT. Protein: CASRDRALNQPQHF.

The rearrangement joins TRBV7-9 to TRBJ2-7; weak D call: TRBD2 (7 bases). Per the germline V gene, CDR1 is SEHNR and CDR2 is FQNEAQ (reference sequence). This CDR3 is 16 amino acids long. V shed 1 base and J shed 2 bases, with 15 bases lying between them. The CDR3 coding sequence is TGTGCCAGCAGCTTAGATGCGGGGGCGAGGGCCTACGAGCAGTACTTC. It is translated as CASSLDAGARAYEQYF.

V gene TRBV11-3 combines with J gene TRBJ2-7; TRBD1 aligns across 7 bases. Germline lookup yields CDR1 SGHNT and CDR2 YENEEA. The CDR3 runs 13 residues. The junction had 2 bases not matched to a gene; V was cut back by 6 bases and J by 0 bases. The CDR3 loop reads CASRGDSSYEQYF. The CDR3 DNA sequence: TGTGCCAGCAGGGGGGACAGCTCCTACGAGCAGTACTTC.

The rearrangement uses TRBV3-1 (or the pseudogene TRBV3-2) and TRBJ1-1; TRBD1 agrees at 9 bases. The V segment lost 5 bases and the J segment 2 bases; nucleotides outside the gene matches: 6. This CDR3 has 15 residues. The germline V gene encodes CDR1 LGHDT and CDR2 YNNKEL (reference sequence). CDR3: CASSYGQGINTEAFF. In nucleotides, the CDR3 is TGTGCCAGCAGCTACGGACAGGGGATAAACACTGAAGCTTTCTTT.

The genes are TRBV27 and TRBJ1-1; D is uncertain. V was cut by 7 bases and J by 4 bases, with 16 bases left in between. Looked up from germline, CDR1 is MNHEY and CDR2 is SMNVEV (reference sequence). The CDR3 runs to 14 residues. The CDR3 is CASKLRALPTEAFF. DNA for the CDR3: TGTGCCAGCAAACTGAGGGCGTTACCCACTGAAGCTTTCTTT.

This sequence joins TRBV6-1 and TRBJ2-7, with D possibly TRBD2 on 6 matching bases. CDR3 length: 15 residues. V lost 2 bases, J lost 3 bases, and 14 bases lay in between. Germline V gene data show CDR1 as MNHNS and CDR2 as SASEGT. CDR3 DNA: TGTGCCAGCAGTGAACCGGGCGGGGTGGGCTACGAGCAGTACTTC. This encodes CASSEPGGVGYEQYF.

V is TRBV3-1 (or the pseudogene TRBV3-2) and J is TRBJ1-2; tentative D call: TRBD1 (6 bases). Germline V gene sequence: CDR1 LGHDT, CDR2 YNNKEL (reference sequence). V was cut by 3 bases and J by 7 bases, with 15 bases left in between. The length of the CDR3 is 14 residues. CDR3 DNA sequence: TGTGCCAGCAGCCACTACGGGGGGCGCGGTGGCTACACCTTC. It specifies CASSHYGGRGGYTF.

The V call is TRBV25-1, the J call TRBJ1-2, with D tentatively TRBD1 (5 bases). The CDR3 extends over 14 amino acids. Germline V gives CDR1 MGHDK, CDR2 SYGVNS. The V end lost 5 bases, the J end lost 4 bases, and 14 bases lay between the germline ends. Written as DNA, the CDR3 is TGTGCCAGCAGTCGAGGTGACAGAACCTATGGCTACACCTTC. Translation gives CASSRGDRTYGYTF.

The rearrangement links TRBV3-1 (or the pseudogene TRBV3-2) to TRBJ2-2, with D perhaps TRBD1 (6 bases). Germline-derived CDR1 and CDR2 are LGHDT and YNNKEL (reference sequence). V was pared by 2 bases and J by 5 bases, with 15 bases between. CDR3 length: 16 amino acids. Written as DNA, the CDR3 is TGTGCCAGCAGCCAAAGTAGGCAGGGGCCGACCGGGGAGCTGTTTTTT. This codes for CASSQSRQGPTGELFF.

The chain links TRBV12-3 or TRBV12-4 to TRBJ1-1, with D possibly being TRBD1 (6 bases). The CDR3 sequence is 11 residues long. Deletions cut 5 bases from V and 12 bases from J, with 13 bases between. DNA for the CDR3: TGTGCCAGCAGTCTTTACAGGGCTACTTTCTTT. Amino acids: CASSLYRATFF.